The clone carrying this T cell receptor beta chain has ten or more counts. Its matching antigen is unknown. V shed 4 bases and J shed 5 bases, with 6 bases lying between them. In germline, CDR1 is SGHVS, CDR2 FQNEAQ. This CDR3 is 12 amino acids long. The data were obtained in a study of T cell repertoires in cytomegalovirus infection. Points from the study as a whole: Identification of carriers of CMV plus the relevant HLA was achieved through cumulative public TCR beta family frequency.

From the reads, TCRdb called clonotypes with MiXCR, one entry per CDR3 protein. The profile shows about 300,000 distinct CDR3 sequences, roughly a tenth of them singletons. The J gene is TRBJ2-1, the V gene TRBV7-8; possible D gene TRBD1, 5 bases. Sequencing input: PBMCs. This TCR derives from a human donor in good health (CMV status not recorded). Some clones in this sample may be carry-over from other donors' samples. CDR3 amino acids: CASSSRDNEQFF. For the CDR3, the DNA is TGTGCCAGCAGCTCCAGGGACAATGAGCAGTTCTTC.